The T cell receptor beta chain described here comes from a study of spatial heterogeneity in lung cancer. In the study overall: In cases with available follow-up PBMC samples, these were sequenced at a median of approximately 2 years after resection.

A unique molecular identifier was attached to every TCR cDNA molecule. Each CDR3 protein gets one entry after TCRdb re-called the 5' RACE reads with MiXCR. The repertoire holds 35,000 to 55,000 distinct CDR3 sequences, 22% seen once, with under 8% in the top ten. Between the trimmed V and J ends, which lost 6 bases and 6 bases, there was a span of 12 bases. Per the germline V gene, CDR1 is DFQATT and CDR2 is SNEGSKA (reference sequence). The length of the CDR3 is 12 residues. This clonotype was observed many times. Time point reported: blood at routine non-recurrence follow-up after resection. Unsorted samples of tumor, nontumor lung or frozen PBMC had their whole RNA sequenced.

This TCR was sampled from a female donor with early-stage non-small cell lung cancer. J is TRBJ2-4 and V is TRBV20-1, with D perhaps matching TRBD1 or TRBD2 (5 bases each). Sequences were derived from PBMCs, sampled at follow-up. The DNA for the CDR3 is TGCAGTGCGACCCGGGGCCTAAACATTCAGTACTTC. Translating gives CSATRGLNIQYF.